A single sample gave rise to the 7 T cell receptor beta chains below, sequenced in a study of shared clonotypes between healthy human individuals. Assay: immunoSEQ multiplex PCR; the TCRdb copy retains only in-frame clones and omits some. The sample shows under 2.5 million clones, around 92% of them seen only once. The sequenced sample consisted of naive CD4+ T cells from PBMCs. The subset: CD45RA+ positively selected. These receptor sequences come from a man aged 18 to 30 in good health. Some clones in this sample may be carry-over from other donors' samples.

The rearrangement uses TRBV5-6 and TRBJ2-1, with 11 bases fitting TRBD2. The junction had 4 bases not matched to a gene; V was cut back by 2 bases and J by 0 bases. Per the germline V gene, CDR1 is SGHDT and CDR2 is YYEEEE. The CDR3 extends over 17 amino acids. CDR3 in amino acids: CASSLASGGSSYNEQFF. The DNA for the CDR3 is TGTGCCAGCAGCTTAGCTAGCGGGGGGAGCTCCTACAATGAGCAGTTCTTC.

This clone was detected once. The chain couples TRBV6-1 to TRBJ1-5, with D tentatively TRBD1 (6 bases). The CDR3 covers 15 residues. CDR1 and CDR2 (germline): MNHNS, SASEGT. V was trimmed by 7 bases and J by 1 base, leaving 14 bases between them. CDR3 protein: CASNPQGMSNQPQHF. CDR3 in DNA: TGTGCCAGCAACCCACAGGGTATGAGCAATCAGCCCCAGCATTTT.

The gene calls are TRBV5-1 and TRBJ1-4, with TRBD1 matching over 8 bases. The ends lost 4 bases at V and 5 bases at J; junction bases unmatched: 7. From germline, CDR1 is SGHRS and CDR2 YFSETQ. The CDR3 loop spans 15 amino acids. For the CDR3, the DNA is TGCGCCAGCAGCGACGGACAGGGACGAAATGAAAAACTGTTTTTT. Residues: CASSDGQGRNEKLFF.

The chain is built from TRBV9 and TRBJ1-2; D call uncertain. V dropped 6 bases and J dropped 2 bases, with 11 bases sitting between them. The CDR3 runs to 13 residues. The germline CDR1 and CDR2 sequences are SGDLS and YYNGEE. CDR3 sequence: CASTTIGNYGYTF. The CDR3 coding sequence is TGTGCCAGCACTACCATTGGGAACTATGGCTACACCTTC.

The chain employs TRBV7-2 and TRBJ2-3; TRBD2 might be the D (6 bases). This CDR3 comprises 15 residues. The V gene's germline CDR1 is SGHTA and CDR2 FQGNSA. The ends were cut back, 4 bases at V and 1 base at J, with 12 bases in the middle. CDR3: CASSYTGSGTDTQYF. The CDR3 coding sequence is TGTGCCAGCAGCTACACCGGGAGTGGCACAGATACGCAGTATTTT.

The chain recombines TRBV2 with TRBJ2-7; tentative D call: TRBD2 (6 bases). There are 14 residues in the CDR3. Germline V gene sequence: CDR1 SNHLY, CDR2 FYNNEI. V was shortened by 5 bases and J by 5 bases, with 16 bases between the two germline ends. CDR3 coding DNA: TGTGCCAGCAGTTTAGCGGTCGGGGTGAACGAGCAGTACTTC. It is translated as CASSLAVGVNEQYF.

The V gene is TRBV28, the J gene TRBJ1-1; a possible D gene is TRBD1 (5 bases). From germline, CDR1 is MDHEN and CDR2 SYDVKM. The ends were cut back, 2 bases at V and 7 bases at J, with 20 bases in the middle. CDR3 size: 16 residues. CDR3 nucleotides: TGTGCCAGCAGTTTAAATCGTTTTGGTTGGGGGGTTGAAGCTTTCTTT. Protein sequence: CASSLNRFGWGVEAFF.